A single sample gave rise to the 22 T cell receptor beta chains below, sequenced in a study of blood T cell repertoires in COVID-19. The protocol was immunoSEQ multiplex PCR, while the TCRdb copy is restricted to in-frame clones and leaves out a portion. The sample carries 250,000 to 300,000 clones, around four fifths recorded once. The specimen sequenced was peripheral blood. The receptors originated from a man aged 55 to 70 who had recovered from COVID-19.

The chain links TRBV6-2 or TRBV6-3 to TRBJ2-1, with TRBD1 identical over 8 bases. From germline, CDR1 is MNHEY and CDR2 SVGEGT. This CDR3 spans 16 amino acids. V was clipped by 5 bases and J by 3 bases; unmatched bases: 9. CDR3 protein: CASSTPGQGNYNEQFF. The CDR3 DNA sequence: TGTGCCAGCAGTACCCCCGGACAGGGAAACTACAATGAGCAGTTCTTC.

This chain uses TRBV5-1 with TRBJ2-3; 15 positions match TRBD2. The length of the CDR3 is 18 residues. The germline V gene encodes CDR1 SGHRS and CDR2 YFSETQ. Trimming took 1 base from V and 2 from J; bases not matched to a gene: 5. The CDR3 reads CASSLPGLAGGTTDTQYF. For the CDR3, the DNA is TGCGCCAGCAGCTTGCCGGGACTAGCGGGGGGAACCACAGATACGCAGTATTTT.

V gene TRBV27 combines with J gene TRBJ2-1; TRBD2 aligns across 8 bases. Germline V gene sequence: CDR1 MNHEY, CDR2 SMNVEV (reference sequence). J gave up 5 bases and V 6 bases, and 6 bases lay outside the gene matches. The CDR3 runs to 14 residues. CDR3 region: CASRNSGTNNEQFF. The CDR3 DNA reads TGTGCCAGCAGGAATAGCGGGACGAACAATGAGCAGTTCTTC.

The CDR3 is CASSKGGTGETQYF. The CDR3 nucleotides read TGCGCCAGCAGCAAGGGCGGGACAGGGGAAACGCAGTATTTT. The rearrangement links TRBV5-1 to TRBJ2-3; 10 nucleotides align to TRBD1. Germline CDR1 is SGHRS and CDR2 is YFSETQ. CDR3 length equals 14 residues. J was trimmed by 9 bases and V by 4 bases; bases with no gene match: 8.

The chain combines TRBV6-6 with TRBJ2-3; 7 nucleotides align to TRBD2. CDR3 length equals 14 residues. V gave up 5 bases and J gave up 4 bases; unmatched junction bases: 6. Germline V lookup: CDR1 MNHNY, CDR2 SVGAGI (reference sequence). This chain's CDR3 is CASSNWGGADTQYF. CDR3 nucleotides: TGTGCCAGCAGTAACTGGGGGGGTGCAGATACGCAGTATTTT.

The rearrangement joins TRBV10-2 to TRBJ1-1; D uncertain. The CDR3 covers 11 residues. Germline assignment: CDR1 WSHSY and CDR2 SAAADI. Trimming shortened V by 2 bases and J by 9 bases, and 7 bases separated the two germline ends. CDR3 region: CASSEIGKAFF. The CDR3 DNA is TGCGCCAGCAGTGAGATCGGGAAAGCTTTCTTT.

The gene calls are TRBV9 and TRBJ2-1; possible D gene TRBD2, 5 bases. This CDR3 comprises 19 residues. Trimming cost V 0 bases and J 0 bases, with 19 bases left between them. Germline CDR1 and CDR2: SGDLS and YYNGEE. CDR3 sequence reads: CASSVATGMGKSSYNEQFF. DNA of the CDR3: TGTGCCAGCAGCGTAGCTACGGGGATGGGTAAGAGCTCCTACAATGAGCAGTTCTTC.

The chain is built from TRBV28 and TRBJ2-1; 10 nucleotides align to TRBD2. V gave up 6 bases and J gave up 7 bases; unmatched junction bases: 6. The CDR3 runs to 14 residues. Germline assignment: CDR1 MDHEN and CDR2 SYDVKM. CDR3 nucleotide sequence: TGTGCCAGCAGGAGCGGGGGGGCAGTTAATGAGCAGTTCTTC. Amino acids: CASRSGGAVNEQFF.

This clone was seen once. The chain links TRBV5-6 to TRBJ1-6, with D possibly matching TRBD1 (5 bases). The CDR3 contains 16 residues. V was trimmed by 4 bases and J by 7 bases, leaving 18 bases between them. Germline CDR1 SGHDT, CDR2 YYEEEE. CDR3 in DNA: TGTGCCAGCAGCCGCCAGATGACAGACAAAAATTCACCCCTCCACTTT. Translated: CASSRQMTDKNSPLHF.

The V and J genes are TRBV29-1 and TRBJ1-2; TRBD1 agrees at 9 bases. With 3 bases clipped from V and 0 bases from J, the junction kept 8 bases outside the gene matches. The CDR3 is made up of 16 amino acids. Germline V gives CDR1 SQVTM, CDR2 ANQGSEA. DNA of the CDR3: TGCAGCGTTGACCCGGGACAGGGTAGAGCTAACTATGGCTACACCTTC. Translation gives CSVDPGQGRANYGYTF.

V is TRBV29-1 and J is TRBJ2-7, with 7 bases matching TRBD2. The length of the CDR3 is 13 residues. Trimming at V came to 4 bases and at J to 1 base, leaving 4 bases not matched to a gene. Germline V CDR1 and CDR2: SQVTM, ANQGSEA. The CDR3 nucleotides are TGCAGCGTTGGAGGGAGGGCTTCCTACGAGCAGTACTTC. The encoded protein is CSVGGRASYEQYF.

The CDR3 reads CASSLSGTASYEQYF. Here the CDR3 DNA reads TGTGCCAGCAGTTTATCCGGGACAGCGTCCTACGAGCAGTACTTC. The V call is TRBV28, the J call TRBJ2-7; 7 bases map to TRBD1. The CDR3 consists of 15 residues. Per the germline V gene, CDR1 is MDHEN and CDR2 is SYDVKM. After removal of 1 base from V and 1 base from J, the junction contained 4 bases not matched to a gene.

This chain connects TRBV5-1 to TRBJ2-3; 13 positions match TRBD2. There are 15 residues in the CDR3. The trim removed 3 bases at V and 10 bases at J, leaving 8 bases unmatched. Germline assignment: CDR1 SGHRS and CDR2 YFSETQ. The CDR3 DNA sequence: TGCGCCAGCAGCTCGGGACTAGCGGGGCCCCGGGCGCAGTATTTT. This encodes CASSSGLAGPRAQYF.

The chain recombines TRBV28 with TRBJ1-5; no reliable D call. V dropped 2 bases and J dropped 3 bases, with 17 bases sitting between them. CDR1 and CDR2 from the germline V gene are MDHEN and SYDVKM. The CDR3 runs 17 residues. The CDR3 spells CASSLRLEPRINQPQHF. The DNA for the CDR3 is TGTGCCAGCAGTTTACGGCTAGAACCCCGGATCAATCAGCCCCAGCATTTT.

The chain links TRBV10-2 to TRBJ2-2; D might be TRBD2 (7 bases). With 3 bases removed from V and 7 bases from J, the gap between germline ends came to 12 bases. Germline values: CDR1 WSHSY, CDR2 SAAADI. This CDR3 has 14 residues. CDR3 sequence: CASSDLGGRGELFF. CDR3 bases: TGCGCCAGCAGTGATTTGGGGGGGCGCGGGGAGCTGTTTTTT.

The rearrangement uses TRBV10-2 and TRBJ1-1, with D hard to call. CDR1 is WSHSY and CDR2 is SAAADI in the germline V gene. This CDR3 has 13 residues. V lost 4 bases and J 5 bases, leaving 11 bases between the germline ends. This CDR3 reads CASSVAALTEAFF. The CDR3 DNA follows: TGCGCCAGCAGTGTTGCGGCTCTTACTGAAGCTTTCTTT.

The chain is built from TRBV18 and TRBJ1-4, with a possible D match to TRBD1 (5 bases). CDR3 length: 14 amino acids. The germline CDR1 and CDR2 sequences are KGHSH and LQKENI. Trimming stripped 3 bases from V and 4 bases from J, with 9 bases between. The DNA of the CDR3 is TGTGCCAGCTCACCCGGACATGATAATGAAAAACTGTTTTTT. It specifies CASSPGHDNEKLFF.

The sample holds one count of this clone. The rearrangement uses TRBV6-1 and TRBJ1-1, with D perhaps matching TRBD1 (5 bases). The V gene lost 2 bases and the J gene lost 11 bases, with 24 bases spanning the gap. The CDR3 extends over 16 amino acids. Germline loops: CDR1 MNHNS, CDR2 SASEGT. The CDR3 region is CASSERYSGVRIDAFF. In DNA form, the CDR3 reads TGTGCCAGCAGTGAAAGGTATTCGGGGGTCAGAATCGATGCTTTCTTT.

The rearrangement uses TRBV28 and TRBJ2-7, with 8 bases fitting TRBD2. Germline CDR1 reads MDHEN; CDR2 reads SYDVKM. There are 15 residues in the CDR3. J gave up 3 bases and V 6 bases, and 10 bases lay outside the gene matches. As DNA, the CDR3 is TGTGCCAGCAGCCCTACGGGAGGGGGTGACTACGAGCAGTACTTC. Translating gives CASSPTGGGDYEQYF.

The chain is built from TRBV11-2 and TRBJ2-1; tentative D call: TRBD2 (6 bases). V was clipped by 3 bases and J by 6 bases, with 15 bases between them. Germline V gene lookup returns CDR1 SGHAT and CDR2 FQNNGV. This CDR3 has 15 amino acids. DNA for the CDR3: TGTGCCAGCAGCTTGGTTCCCCTGACTAGCAATGAGCAGTTCTTC. Translating it yields CASSLVPLTSNEQFF.

The chain has TRBV28 and TRBJ2-1; possibly TRBD2 for D (7 bases). Germline V CDR1 and CDR2: MDHEN, SYDVKM. V was pared by 5 bases and J by 0 bases, with 17 bases between. The CDR3 is 17 amino acids. The CDR3 sequence is CASSLTGGPPSYNEQFF. CDR3 in DNA: TGTGCCAGCAGTCTCACCGGGGGGCCCCCCTCCTACAATGAGCAGTTCTTC.

The J gene is TRBJ1-6, the V gene TRBV9, with D tentatively TRBD1 (6 bases). The CDR3 spans 16 residues. In germline, CDR1 is SGDLS, CDR2 YYNGEE. Trimming shortened V by 0 bases and J by 3 bases, and 10 bases separated the two germline ends. The CDR3 protein is CASSVAGTNYNSPLHF. DNA for the CDR3: TGTGCCAGCAGCGTAGCCGGGACAAACTATAATTCACCCCTCCACTTT.